This T cell receptor (beta chain) was retrieved from a study of OX40 agonist ivuxolimab in advanced cancers. Across the whole study: With ivuxolimab, an agonistic anti-OX40 (CD134) antibody, patients were treated. The dose-escalation cohort was approximately 85% male, with a mean age of about 58 years, ranging roughly 20 to 80. Broader study findings: CD8+ T cells averaged more expanded clones than CD4+. Doses of 0.1 to 3.0 mg/kg were accompanied by clonal expansion of CD4+ and CD8+ blood T cells by week 6.

The method was immunoSEQ multiplex PCR; TCRdb's version includes in-frame clones alone and lacks a portion of them. The sample lists nearly 50,000 clones, roughly 77% seen once, with around 7.7% in the top ten. Germline V gene lookup returns CDR1 MGHRA and CDR2 YSYEKL. The CDR3 has 16 amino acids. Unmatched junction bases numbered 6, after V lost 1 base and J lost 3 bases. As for this clone: Its specificity is not known.

This material consisted of CD4+ or CD8+ T cells sorted from blood, taken in a trial of the OX40 agonist ivuxolimab. This receptor was taken from an adult with an advanced solid tumor such as melanoma, head and neck, liver or kidney cancer. The rearrangement uses TRBV4-1 and TRBJ2-7, with 10 bases that match TRBD2. CDR3 residues: CASSQVSSGGYYEQYF. In nucleotides, the CDR3 is TGCGCCAGCAGCCAAGTGTCTAGCGGGGGTTACTACGAGCAGTACTTC.